This T cell receptor (beta chain) is from a study of T cells in Graves' hyperthyroidism and ophthalmopathy. Study summary: Peripheral blood collection took place at initial diagnosis, before any treatment. Points from the study as a whole: Separation of ophthalmopathy from stable hyperthyroidism was achieved by a 13 V-J model. Most clonotypes expanded in thyroid above 0.001 were likewise present in blood.

The V and J ends lost 8 bases and 2 bases respectively, with 10 bases between them. There are 12 residues in the CDR3. Germline CDR1 is MNHNS and CDR2 is SASEGT. This clonotype was detected only a few times. Its antigen is as yet unknown. Researchers took RNA transcripts and amplified the TCR beta CDR3 regions from them. The HTBI set primed first-round TCR CDR3 RT-PCR. TCRdb redid the calling of the multiplex PCR reads with MiXCR, one entry per CDR3 protein. The sample yields about 380,000 distinct CDR3 sequences, around 14% seen once. This chain connects TRBV6-1 to TRBJ2-7, with D possibly being TRBD1 or TRBD2 (5 bases each). This clonotype was sampled from an older woman with Graves' hyperthyroidism. The specimen was blood. The DNA for the CDR3 is TGTGCCAGCGGGACCCGTCCCTACGAGCAGTACTTC. Translated: CASGTRPYEQYF.